This T cell receptor (beta chain) was retrieved from a study of blood T cell repertoires in COVID-19. In the study overall: The origin of the acute and convalescent COVID-19 samples was the United States, Italy and Spain. PBMCs, B-cell-depleted T cells, or T cells provided the cDNA or gDNA that made up the material.

Original handling: By means of reference gene primer amplification, nucleated cell counts were estimated. The assay was immunoSEQ multiplex PCR, and TCRdb's table has in-frame clones only and misses some. That table is the source of V, J and clone size, and D and trimming were worked out from the DNA. The table records about 76,000 clones, around nine tenths of them present only once. The CDR3 sequence is 14 residues long. CDR1 is KGHSH, CDR2 LQKENI, per germline. V lost 0 bases and J 4 bases, leaving 9 bases between the germline ends. The TCR comes from a human donor in a cohort sampled during active COVID-19. This chain links TRBV18 with TRBJ2-5; D gene uncertain. The specimen sequenced was peripheral blood. CDR3 region: CASSPPDQRETQYF. The CDR3 DNA reads TGTGCCAGCTCACCACCTGATCAGCGAGAGACCCAGTACTTC.